This T cell receptor beta chain is drawn from a study of T cells in localized non-small cell lung cancer. Repertoires were generated with immunoSEQ multiplex PCR, while TCRdb's copy carries only in-frame clones and drops some. This table holds 20,000 to 25,000 clones, 85% to 90% found once. Germline CDR1 and CDR2: MDHEN and SYDVKM. V was trimmed by 3 bases and J by 3 bases, leaving 8 bases between them. The length of the CDR3 is 13 residues. About this clone itself: The antigen is not known.

Broader study findings: As only one tumor region underwent sequencing, heterogeneity remains possible. The study found T cell clonality highest in uninvolved adjacent lung, above tumor. There were a median around 59 of the top 100 tumor clones appearing in adjacent lung.

Material: peripheral blood, obtained before any cancer treatment. The rearrangement links TRBV28 to TRBJ2-5; D gene uncertain. The clonotype comes from a male donor aged 60 or over with stage I lung adenocarcinoma. CDR3 sequence (DNA): TGTGCCAGCAGTTTGGTGCGCAAAGAGACCCAGTACTTC. Translation: CASSLVRKETQYF.